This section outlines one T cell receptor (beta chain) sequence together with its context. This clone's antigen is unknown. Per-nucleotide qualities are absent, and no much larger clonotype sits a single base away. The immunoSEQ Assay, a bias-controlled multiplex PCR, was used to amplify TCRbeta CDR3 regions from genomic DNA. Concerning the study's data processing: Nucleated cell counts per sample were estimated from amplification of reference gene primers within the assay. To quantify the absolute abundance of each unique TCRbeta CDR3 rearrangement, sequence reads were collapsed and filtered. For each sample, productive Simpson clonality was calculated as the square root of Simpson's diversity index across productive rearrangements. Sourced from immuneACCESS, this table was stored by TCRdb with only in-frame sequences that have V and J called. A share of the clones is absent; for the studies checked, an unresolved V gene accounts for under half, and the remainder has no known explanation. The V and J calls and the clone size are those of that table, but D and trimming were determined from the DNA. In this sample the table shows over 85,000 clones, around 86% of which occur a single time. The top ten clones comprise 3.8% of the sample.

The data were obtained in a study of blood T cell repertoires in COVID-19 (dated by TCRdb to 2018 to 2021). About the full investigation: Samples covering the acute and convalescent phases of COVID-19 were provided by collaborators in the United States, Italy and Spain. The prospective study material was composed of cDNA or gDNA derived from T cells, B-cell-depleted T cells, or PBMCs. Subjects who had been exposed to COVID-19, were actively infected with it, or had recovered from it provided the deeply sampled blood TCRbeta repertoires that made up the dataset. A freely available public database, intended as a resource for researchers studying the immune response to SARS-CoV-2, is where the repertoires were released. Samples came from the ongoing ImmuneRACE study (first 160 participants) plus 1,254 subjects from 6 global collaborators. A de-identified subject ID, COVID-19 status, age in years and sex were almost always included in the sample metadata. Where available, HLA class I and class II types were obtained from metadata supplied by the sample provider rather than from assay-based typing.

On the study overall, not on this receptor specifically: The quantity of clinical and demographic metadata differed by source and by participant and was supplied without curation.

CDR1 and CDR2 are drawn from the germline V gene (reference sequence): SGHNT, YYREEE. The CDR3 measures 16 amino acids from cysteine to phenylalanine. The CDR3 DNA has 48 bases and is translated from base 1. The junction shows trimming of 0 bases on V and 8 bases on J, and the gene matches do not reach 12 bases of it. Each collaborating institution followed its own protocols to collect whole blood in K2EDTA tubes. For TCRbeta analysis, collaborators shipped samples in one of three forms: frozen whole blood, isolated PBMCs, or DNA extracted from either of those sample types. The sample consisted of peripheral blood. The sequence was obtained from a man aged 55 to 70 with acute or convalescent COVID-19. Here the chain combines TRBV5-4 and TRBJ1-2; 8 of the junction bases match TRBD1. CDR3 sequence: CASSLGTGSQSRGYTF. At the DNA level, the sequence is TGTGCCAGCAGCTTGGGGACAGGGTCCCAGAGTCGGGGCTACACCTTC.